Detailed here is one T cell receptor (beta chain). This sample is part of a study of control samples from healthy donors and cancer patients. The length of the CDR3 is 13 residues. CDR1 is SGHNT, CDR2 YYREEE, per germline (reference sequence). V dropped 4 bases and J dropped 4 bases, with 11 bases sitting between them. Data came from immunoSEQ multiplex PCR; TCRdb stores just in-frame clones and leaves some out. The sample comprises more than 140,000 clones, 85% to 95% of which are singletons, and about an eighth rests with the top ten. The receptor was derived from a man aged 40-55 years in good health. The sequencing input was blood. The chain combines TRBV5-4 with TRBJ1-2, with no clear D. CDR3: CASSHPNGYGYTF. The CDR3 coding sequence is TGTGCCAGCAGCCACCCGAACGGCTATGGCTACACCTTC.